The entry below describes one T cell receptor (beta chain). These data originate in a study of blood T cell repertoires in COVID-19. Across the study: Sources were T cells, B-cell-depleted T cells, or PBMCs; the material itself was cDNA or gDNA.

The cohort comprised adults aged 18 to 89 years residing in 20 to 30 US areas. Those designated as exposed participants met a COVID-19 case within 2 weeks before study entry. Assay used: immunoSEQ multiplex PCR; TCRdb lists only in-frame clones, some missing. The sample contains approximately 280,000 clones, around 83% of which appear only once. The source material was PBMCs or T cells enriched from blood (not recorded which). The TCR comes from a man aged 35-49 years who had been exposed to COVID-19.

This chain's CDR3 is CASSRAQGSKRETQYF. CDR3 sequence (DNA): TGTGCCAGCAGCCGGGCGCAGGGAAGTAAAAGGGAGACCCAGTACTTC. J is TRBJ2-5 and V is TRBV14, with D maybe TRBD1 (5 bases). The CDR3 consists of 16 residues. V was shortened by 4 bases and J by 5 bases, with 20 bases between the two germline ends. Germline V gene data show CDR1 as SGHDN and CDR2 as FVKESK.